This T cell receptor beta chain is from a study of T cell repertoires and Cas9 in healthy adults. Study at large: Characterization of SpCas9-reactive CD4 and CD8 T cells covered multi-effector potency, cytotoxicity and lineage.

The assay was immunoSEQ multiplex PCR, and TCRdb's table has in-frame clones only and misses some. The sample has tens of thousands of clones, under 95% seen once. CDR1 and CDR2 from the germline V gene are SGHRS and YFSETQ. This CDR3 comprises 15 residues. V lost 2 bases to trimming and J lost 8 bases; unmatched junction nucleotides: 7. In the case of this clone: The sample carries other DNA sequences with the same CDR3.

Sequenced: CD4+ effector T cells (CD127+, CD25-, CD137-, CD154-) from PBMCs; culture status not recorded. The TCR sequence derives from a human donor in good health. V is TRBV5-1 and J is TRBJ2-1; 10 nucleotides align to TRBD2. CDR3 nucleotide sequence: TGCGCCAGCAGCTTTGGGCTAGCGGGAGTTGATGAGCAGTTCTTC. It yields the protein CASSFGLAGVDEQFF. Using reference TRBV5-1 and TRBJ2-1 for the parts outside the CDR3, the full variable domain is KAGVTQTPRYLIKTRGQQVTLSCSPISGHRSVSWYQQTPGQGLQFLFEYFSETQRNKGNFPGRFSGRQFSNSRSEMNVSTLELGDSALYLCASSFGLAGVDEQFFGPGTRLTVL.